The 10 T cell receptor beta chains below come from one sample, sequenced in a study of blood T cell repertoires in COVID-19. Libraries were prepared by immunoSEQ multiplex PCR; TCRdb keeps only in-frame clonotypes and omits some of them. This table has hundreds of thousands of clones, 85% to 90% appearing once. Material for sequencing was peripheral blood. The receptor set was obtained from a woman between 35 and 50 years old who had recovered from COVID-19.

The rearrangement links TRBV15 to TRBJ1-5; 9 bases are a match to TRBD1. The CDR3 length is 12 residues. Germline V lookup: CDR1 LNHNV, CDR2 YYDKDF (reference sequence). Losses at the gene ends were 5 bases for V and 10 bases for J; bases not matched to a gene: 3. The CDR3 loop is CATSGTGGPQHF. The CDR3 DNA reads TGTGCCACCAGCGGCACAGGGGGCCCCCAGCATTTT.

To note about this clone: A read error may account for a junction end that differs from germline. The CDR3 region has the DNA TGTGCTAGCAGCTTAGGGGAGAGCACTGAAGCTTTCTTT. As protein: CASSLGESTEAFF. The J gene is TRBJ1-1, the V gene TRBV7-7, with D maybe TRBD1 (5 bases). This CDR3 contains 13 residues. The germline gives CDR1 SSHAT, CDR2 FNYEAQ (reference sequence).

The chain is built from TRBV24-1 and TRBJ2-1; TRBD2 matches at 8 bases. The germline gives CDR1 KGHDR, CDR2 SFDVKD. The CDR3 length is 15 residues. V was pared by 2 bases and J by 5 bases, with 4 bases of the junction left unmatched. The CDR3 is CATSDWSSGNNEQFF. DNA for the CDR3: TGTGCCACCAGTGATTGGAGTAGCGGGAACAATGAGCAGTTCTTC.

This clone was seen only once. This CDR3 reads CASSFGGTEAFF. The CDR3 nucleotides are TGTGCCAGCAGTTTTGGGGGGACTGAAGCTTTCTTT. The V gene is TRBV12-3 or TRBV12-4, the J gene TRBJ1-1; tentative D call: TRBD1 (5 bases). This CDR3 is built from 12 residues. V dropped 3 bases and J dropped 5 bases, with 7 bases sitting between them.

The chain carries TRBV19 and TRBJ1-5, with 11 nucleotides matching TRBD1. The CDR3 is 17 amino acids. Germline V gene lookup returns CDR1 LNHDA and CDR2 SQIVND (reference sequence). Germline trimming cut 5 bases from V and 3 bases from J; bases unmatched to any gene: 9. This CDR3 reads CASSARDRGWANQPQHF. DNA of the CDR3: TGTGCCAGTAGTGCCCGGGACAGGGGGTGGGCCAATCAGCCCCAGCATTTT. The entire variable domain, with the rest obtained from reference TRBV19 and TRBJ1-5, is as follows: DGGITQSPKYLFRKEGQNVTLSCEQNLNHDAMYWYRQDPGQGLRLIYYSQIVNDFQKGDIAEGYSVSREKKESFPLTVTSAQKNPTAFYLCASSARDRGWANQPQHFGDGTRLSIL.

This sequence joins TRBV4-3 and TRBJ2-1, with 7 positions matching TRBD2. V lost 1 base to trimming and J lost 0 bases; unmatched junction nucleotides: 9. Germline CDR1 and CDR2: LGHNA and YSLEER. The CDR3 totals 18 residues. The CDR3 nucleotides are TGCGCCAGCAGCCAAGGGGGCCCTAGCGGAAGCTCCTACAATGAGCAGTTCTTC. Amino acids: CASSQGGPSGSSYNEQFF.

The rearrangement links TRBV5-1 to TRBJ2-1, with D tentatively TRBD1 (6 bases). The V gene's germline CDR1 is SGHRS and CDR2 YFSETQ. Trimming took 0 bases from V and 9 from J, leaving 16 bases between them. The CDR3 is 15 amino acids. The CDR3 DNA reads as TGCGCCAGCAGCTTGGCCTTCACCGAAGGGGGTGAGCAGTTCTTC. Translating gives CASSLAFTEGGEQFF. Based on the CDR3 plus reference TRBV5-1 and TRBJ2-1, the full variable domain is KAGVTQTPRYLIKTRGQQVTLSCSPISGHRSVSWYQQTPGQGLQFLFEYFSETQRNKGNFPGRFSGRQFSNSRSEMNVSTLELGDSALYLCASSLAFTEGGEQFFGPGTRLTVL.

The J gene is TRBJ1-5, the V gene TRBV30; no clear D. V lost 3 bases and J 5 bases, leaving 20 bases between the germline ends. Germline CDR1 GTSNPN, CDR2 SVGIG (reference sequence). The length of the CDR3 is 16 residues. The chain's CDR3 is CAWRGRGGQTHQPQHF. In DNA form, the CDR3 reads TGTGCCTGGAGAGGTCGCGGCGGTCAGACCCATCAGCCCCAGCATTTT.

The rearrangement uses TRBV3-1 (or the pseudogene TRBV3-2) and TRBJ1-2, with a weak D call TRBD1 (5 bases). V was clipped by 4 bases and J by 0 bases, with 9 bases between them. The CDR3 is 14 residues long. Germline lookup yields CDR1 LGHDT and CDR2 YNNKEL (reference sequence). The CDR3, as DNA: TGTGCCAGCAGCCGGGGCGGATCTAACTATGGCTACACCTTC. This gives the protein CASSRGGSNYGYTF.

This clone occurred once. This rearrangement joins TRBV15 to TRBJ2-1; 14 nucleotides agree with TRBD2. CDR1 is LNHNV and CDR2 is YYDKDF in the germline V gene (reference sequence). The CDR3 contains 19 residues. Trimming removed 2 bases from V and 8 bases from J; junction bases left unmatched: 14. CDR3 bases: TGTGCCACCAGCAGACCCCTGGGGGGACTAGCGGGAGTGGGCTATGAGCAGTTCTTC. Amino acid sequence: CATSRPLGGLAGVGYEQFF.